The present T cell receptor (beta chain) was sequenced within a study of CD8+ T cells in alopecia areata. Study-wide context: Patients in the treated group were given tofacitinib by mouth, 5 to 10 mg twice a day. Notes on the study in general: Affected scalp, especially in alopecia totalis/universalis, had a higher clonality than normal scalp did. Scalp sequencing captures resident alphabeta T cells of normal skin too.

A note on this clone: The antigen is unknown.

RNA extraction was followed by reverse transcription into cDNA, which acted as the sequencing template. Profiled with immunoSEQ multiplex PCR; TCRdb holds only in-frame clones, not every one. Here the sample spans about 150,000 clones, around 50% being singletons. Per germline, CDR1 MGHDK and CDR2 SYGVNS. Trimming shortened V by 8 bases and J by 6 bases, and 11 bases separated the two germline ends. The CDR3 has 11 amino acids. The TCR comes from a human donor with alopecia areata. The chain links TRBV25-1 to TRBJ2-7; D unclear. The sample consisted of CD4+ T cells sorted from blood. CDR3 sequence reads: CASGTEREQYF. CDR3 in DNA: TGTGCCAGCGGAACTGAGCGCGAGCAGTACTTC.